A single sample is the source of the 20 T cell receptor beta chains below, sequenced in a study of long-term antiretroviral therapy in people with HIV. Samples were assayed with immunoSEQ v3.0 at survey level. Using immunoSEQ multiplex PCR, the repertoire was profiled, and TCRdb retains in-frame clones only, with some absent. The data hold roughly 28,000 clones, with around 96% observed a single time. The sample here was unsorted PBMCs, taken 6 to 6.5 years after starting antiretroviral therapy. These receptors were collected from a man aged 25-45 years with HIV.

The J gene is TRBJ2-7, the V gene TRBV2; perhaps TRBD2 as D (7 bases). The CDR3 sequence is 15 residues long. Looked up from germline, CDR1 is SNHLY and CDR2 is FYNNEI. V was pared by 5 bases and J by 4 bases, with 18 bases between. The CDR3 coding sequence is TGTGCCAGCAGTAGGGGGGCAGGGCGGGGGTACGAGCAGTACTTC. Its translation: CASSRGAGRGYEQYF.

The rearrangement uses TRBV7-3 and TRBJ2-7; D might be TRBD1 (6 bases). This CDR3 is 13 amino acids long. The V gene's germline CDR1 is SGHTA and CDR2 FQGTGA. Trimming took 11 bases from V and 0 from J, leaving 14 bases between them. DNA for the CDR3: TGTGCCGTGGGCGGACAGTACTCCTACGAGCAGTACTTC. It is translated as CAVGGQYSYEQYF.

This chain joins TRBV19 and TRBJ1-5, with D perhaps matching TRBD1 (6 bases). Germline lookup yields CDR1 LNHDA and CDR2 SQIVND (reference sequence). Trimming left V 5 bases short and J 5 bases short, with 16 bases between. This CDR3 spans 15 amino acids. Written as DNA, the CDR3 is TGTGCCAGTAGTTCGACAGGTCCCCTCTATCAGCCCCAGCATTTT. It specifies CASSSTGPLYQPQHF. Looking up the rest from reference TRBV19 and TRBJ1-5 gives the full variable domain: DGGITQSPKYLFRKEGQNVTLSCEQNLNHDAMYWYRQDPGQGLRLIYYSQIVNDFQKGDIAEGYSVSREKKESFPLTVTSAQKNPTAFYLCASSSTGPLYQPQHFGDGTRLSIL.

This sequence joins TRBV5-6 and TRBJ1-6; perhaps TRBD1 as D (6 bases). Germline values: CDR1 SGHDT, CDR2 YYEEEE. Trimming removed 3 bases at V and 6 bases at J, with 16 bases between. The CDR3 covers 16 residues. The CDR3 bases are TGTGCCAGCAGCTCCATTACCGACAGGACTAATTCACCCCTCCACTTT. This translates into CASSSITDRTNSPLHF.

This rearrangement joins TRBV2 to TRBJ2-5; 10 positions match TRBD2. The CDR3 has 15 amino acids. The V gene end was trimmed by 2 bases and the J gene end by 4 bases; junction bases not matched to a gene: 4. CDR1 and CDR2 from the germline V gene are SNHLY and FYNNEI. CDR3 coding DNA: TGTGCCAGCAGTGAACTAGCGGGAGTCGGAGAGACCCAGTACTTC. Protein: CASSELAGVGETQYF.

V usage is TRBV27 and J usage is TRBJ2-1; TRBD1 matches 8 bases. J was trimmed by 7 bases and V by 2 bases; bases with no gene match: 10. The CDR3 runs to 16 residues. Germline V gene lookup returns CDR1 MNHEY and CDR2 SMNVEV (reference sequence). CDR3 DNA: TGTGCCAGCAGTTTAAATCAGGGGGCCTTAGGAAATGAGCAGTTCTTC. It yields the protein CASSLNQGALGNEQFF.

J is TRBJ2-7 and V is TRBV4-2, with 9 positions matching TRBD1. V shed 3 bases, J shed 3 bases, and the junction held 9 bases outside the gene matches. In germline, CDR1 is LGHNA, CDR2 YNFKEQ. The CDR3 has 16 residues. The CDR3 loop reads CASSQNEGQGVYEQYF. In nucleotides, the CDR3 is TGTGCCAGCAGCCAGAACGAGGGACAGGGTGTCTACGAGCAGTACTTC.

J is TRBJ2-2 and V is TRBV6-5; D is undetermined. Germline-derived CDR1 and CDR2 are MNHEY and SVGAGI. V lost 6 bases and J lost 6, with 8 bases in between. CDR3 length: 12 residues. The CDR3 spells CASRLGAGELFF. CDR3 nucleotide sequence: TGTGCCAGCAGACTTGGGGCCGGGGAGCTGTTTTTT.

V usage is TRBV14 and J usage is TRBJ1-5; D unresolved. Trimming shortened V by 1 base and J by 8 bases, and 9 bases separated the two germline ends. The length of the CDR3 is 13 residues. Germline V gene sequence: CDR1 SGHDN, CDR2 FVKESK. As DNA, the CDR3 is TGTGCCAGCAGCCAAGGGGTGGGAGAGCCCCAGCATTTT. Translation gives CASSQGVGEPQHF.

V usage is TRBV5-4 and J usage is TRBJ2-7; D remains ambiguous. Germline lookup yields CDR1 SGHNT and CDR2 YYREEE (reference sequence). Trimming shortened V by 0 bases and J by 1 base, and 5 bases separated the two germline ends. The CDR3 totals 13 residues. The CDR3: CASSLVASYEQYF. The CDR3 region has the DNA TGTGCCAGCAGCTTGGTGGCATCCTACGAGCAGTACTTC.

The chain couples TRBV2 to TRBJ2-5, with 11 bases that match TRBD1. Germline V CDR1 and CDR2: SNHLY, FYNNEI. Losses at the gene ends were 5 bases for V and 4 bases for J; bases not matched to a gene: 3. This CDR3 contains 14 residues. Written as DNA, the CDR3 is TGTGCCAGCAGTCCCGGGACAGGGGGAGAGACCCAGTACTTC. The encoded protein is CASSPGTGGETQYF.

The V gene is TRBV6-6, the J gene TRBJ2-3; D is possibly TRBD1 (6 bases). Germline CDR1 is MNHNY and CDR2 is SVGAGI (reference sequence). Trimming cost V 2 bases and J 1 base, with 13 bases left between them. CDR3 size: 16 residues. This CDR3 reads CASSYTGRQGTDTQYF. CDR3 nucleotide sequence: TGTGCCAGCAGTTACACCGGTAGACAGGGCACAGATACGCAGTATTTT.

The chain couples TRBV5-6 to TRBJ2-3; possibly TRBD2 for D (6 bases). The CDR3 extends over 17 amino acids. Germline CDR1 SGHDT, CDR2 YYEEEE. Trimming took 7 bases from V and 7 from J, leaving 28 bases between them. CDR3 residues: CASSGIDTGDGYNTQYF. CDR3 coding DNA: TGTGCCAGCTCCGGGATTGACACGGGGGATGGTTACAATACGCAGTATTTT.

The chain has TRBV27 and TRBJ1-2; 7 nucleotides align to TRBD1. This CDR3 is 13 amino acids long. Germline CDR1 is MNHEY and CDR2 is SMNVEV (reference sequence). V was clipped by 4 bases and J by 4 bases; unmatched bases: 3. The CDR3 protein is CASSSGQAYGYTF. As DNA, the CDR3 is TGTGCCAGCAGTTCAGGACAGGCCTATGGCTACACCTTC.

J is TRBJ2-2 and V is TRBV5-4; D is possibly TRBD1 (5 bases). V gave up 2 bases and J gave up 2 bases, with 10 bases separating them. Germline V gives CDR1 SGHNT, CDR2 YYREEE (reference sequence). The CDR3 length is 15 residues. The CDR3 DNA reads TGTGCCAGCAGCTTTCCGACAGCAAACACCGGGGAGCTGTTTTTT. It encodes CASSFPTANTGELFF. Using reference TRBV5-4 and TRBJ2-2 for the parts outside the CDR3, the full variable domain is ETGVTQSPTHLIKTRGQQVTLRCSSQSGHNTVSWYQQALGQGPQFIFQYYREEENGRGNFPPRFSGLQFPNYSSELNVNALELDDSALYLCASSFPTANTGELFFGEGSRLTVL.

This rearrangement joins TRBV27 to TRBJ2-5; 8 nucleotides match TRBD2. The CDR3 is made up of 16 amino acids. Germline V gives CDR1 MNHEY, CDR2 SMNVEV (reference sequence). J was trimmed by 1 base and V by 4 bases; bases with no gene match: 8. The CDR3 loop is CASSSPSGGPQETQYF. CDR3 bases: TGTGCCAGCAGTTCTCCTTCGGGGGGGCCCCAAGAGACCCAGTACTTC.

V is TRBV5-5 and J is TRBJ2-7; D possibly matches TRBD1 or TRBD2 (6 bases each). The V end lost 0 bases, the J end lost 7 bases, and 17 bases lay between the germline ends. Per germline, CDR1 SGHKS and CDR2 YYEKEE (reference sequence). CDR3 size: 15 residues. As DNA, the CDR3 is TGTGCCAGCAGCTTGGACACAGGGAGGTCCTGGGAGCAGTACTTC. It codes for CASSLDTGRSWEQYF.

The chain couples TRBV2 to TRBJ2-7; 11 bases match TRBD1. CDR1 is SNHLY and CDR2 is FYNNEI in the germline V gene. Trimming cost V 8 bases and J 2 bases; bases outside gene matches: 8. The CDR3 is 15 residues long. The CDR3 nucleotides read TGTGCCAGCCGACAACCGGGACAGGGGGCCTACGAGCAGTACTTC. Encoded protein: CASRQPGQGAYEQYF. Based on the CDR3 plus reference TRBV2 and TRBJ2-7, the full variable domain is EPEVTQTPSHQVTQMGQEVILRCVPISNHLYFYWYRQILGQKVEFLVSFYNNEISEKSEIFDDQFSVERPDGSNFTLKIRSTKLEDSAMYFCASRQPGQGAYEQYFGPGTRLTVT.

This clone was seen a single time. The V and J genes are TRBV10-2 and TRBJ1-6; the match to TRBD1 covers 8 bases. CDR1 and CDR2 from the germline V gene are WSHSY and SAAADI. After removal of 10 bases from V and 7 bases from J, the junction contained 6 bases not matched to a gene. This CDR3 has 13 residues. CDR3 sequence (DNA): TGCGCCACCACCCGACAGGGGAATTCACCCCTCCACTTT. It translates to CATTRQGNSPLHF.

The chain has TRBV19 and TRBJ2-7; D remains unclear. The V gene's germline CDR1 is LNHDA and CDR2 SQIVND (reference sequence). The V and J ends lost 3 bases and 0 bases respectively, with 9 bases between them. CDR3 length equals 14 residues. Written as DNA, the CDR3 is TGTGCCAGTAGTATTCAGGCTAACTCCTACGAGCAGTACTTC. This gives the protein CASSIQANSYEQYF.